This T cell receptor beta chain originates from a study of blood T cell repertoires in COVID-19. This CDR3 is built from 16 residues. Germline-derived CDR1 and CDR2 are SGDLS and YYNGEE. After removal of 9 bases from V and 2 bases from J, the junction contained 15 bases not matched to a gene. Produced via immunoSEQ multiplex PCR; TCRdb's table is partial and in-frame only. The sample lists 200,000 to 250,000 clones; around 83% were seen once. The specimen was peripheral blood. The receptor comes from a woman in her 50s with acute or convalescent COVID-19. The chain joins TRBV9 to TRBJ1-1, with 8 nucleotides matching TRBD1. CDR3 nucleotides: TGTGCCATCCAAGGGACGGGACAGGCTATAAACACTGAAGCTTTCTTT. Translation: CAIQGTGQAINTEAFF.